The clone carrying this TCR beta chain was found a few times. The antigen remains unidentified. The repertoire was sequenced with immunoSEQ multiplex PCR; TCRdb's copy has only in-frame clones and lacks some. Of tens of thousands of clones listed, 65% to 85% are singletons. V shed 4 bases, J shed 3 bases, and the junction held 6 bases outside the gene matches. The CDR3 is 15 residues long. Germline lookup yields CDR1 GTSNPN and CDR2 SVGIG (reference sequence). This sample was included in a study of T cell responses to AZD1222 COVID-19 vaccine. Study observations and caveats: Only five to seven individuals given AZD1222 were seropositive at baseline.

The receptor comes from an adult in good health. The chain is built from TRBV30 and TRBJ1-3; the match to TRBD1 covers 10 bases. The sample in question was peripheral blood, obtained on day 0 of AZD1222 vaccination. Here the CDR3 DNA reads TGTGCCTGGAACCGGGACAGGGGAGGTGGAAACACCATATATTTT. Translated, it gives CAWNRDRGGGNTIYF. The whole variable domain, remainder taken from reference TRBV30 and TRBJ1-3, is SQTIHQWPATLVQPVGSPLSLECTVEGTSNPNLYWYRQAAGRGLQLLFYSVGIGQISSEVPQNLSASRPQDRQFILSSKKLLLSDSGFYLCAWNRDRGGGNTIYFGEGSWLTVV.